This paragraph covers one T cell receptor (beta chain) sequence. Its antigen is unidentified. Trimming removed 5 bases from V and 4 bases from J, with 24 bases in between. Germline V gene sequence: CDR1 LNHDA, CDR2 SQIVND (reference sequence). The CDR3 covers 19 residues. The data derive from a study of T cell responses to AZD1222 COVID-19 vaccine. General study points: Vaccine-related CD4 TCRs covered spike, predominating at 160-218 and 743-854.

The protocol was immunoSEQ multiplex PCR, while the TCRdb copy is restricted to in-frame clones and leaves out a portion. The table has some 100,000 clones, more than 75% seen once. This TCR derives from an adult in good health. The chain couples TRBV19 to TRBJ2-6; D may match TRBD1 or TRBD2 (5 bases each). The source material was peripheral blood, sampled on day 0 of AZD1222 vaccination. The CDR3 loop reads CASSPINPGRYLGANVLTF. CDR3 coding DNA: TGTGCCAGTAGTCCAATTAATCCGGGACGCTATCTCGGGGCCAACGTCCTGACTTTC.